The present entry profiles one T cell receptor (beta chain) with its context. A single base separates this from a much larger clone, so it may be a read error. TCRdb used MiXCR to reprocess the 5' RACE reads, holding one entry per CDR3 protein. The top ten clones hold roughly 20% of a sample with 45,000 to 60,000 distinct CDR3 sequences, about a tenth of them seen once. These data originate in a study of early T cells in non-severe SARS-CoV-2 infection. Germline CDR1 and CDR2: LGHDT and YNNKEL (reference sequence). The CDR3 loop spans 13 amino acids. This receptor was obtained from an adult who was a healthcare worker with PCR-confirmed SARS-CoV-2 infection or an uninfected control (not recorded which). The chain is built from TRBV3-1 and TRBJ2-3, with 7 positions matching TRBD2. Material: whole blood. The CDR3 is CVSSRDYRDTQYF. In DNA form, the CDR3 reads TGTGTCAGCAGCCGGGACTACCGAGATACGCAGTATTTT.